This T cell receptor (beta chain) was sequenced for a study of CD8 T cells in ankylosing spondylitis. Study observations and caveats: Apparently characteristic of ankylosing spondylitis blood was a TCR beta motif (roughly eight highly homologous variants).

Quantitative 5'-RACE with molecular barcodes produced the TCR beta libraries. TCRdb reprocessed the 5' RACE reads via MiXCR and lists one record per CDR3 protein. The data contain about 250,000 distinct CDR3 sequences, around 25% of them singletons. Deletions cut 7 bases from V and 4 bases from J, with 13 bases between. In germline, CDR1 is SQVTM, CDR2 ANQGSEA. The length of the CDR3 is 12 residues. The table lists this clonotype with many counts. Its specificity is unknown. This sequence joins TRBV29-1 and TRBJ1-1, with D tentatively TRBD1 (6 bases). The sample was blood, either unsorted or a sorted T cell fraction (not recorded which). This clonotype was sampled from a male donor with ankylosing spondylitis or in good health (not recorded which). The chain's CDR3 is CSATQGLTEAFF. The DNA of the CDR3 is TGCAGCGCCACACAGGGTCTCACTGAAGCTTTCTTT.